This entry features one TCR beta chain sequence. Its specificity is unknown. Generated by immunoSEQ multiplex PCR, the TCRdb table keeps only in-frame clones and is missing some. The sample includes tens of thousands of clones, around nine tenths of them seen just once. The sample comes from a study of T cell responses to AZD1222 COVID-19 vaccine. Study-level results: The CD4 TCRs associated with vaccination extended across spike and predominated at 160-218 and 743-854.

This CDR3 contains 15 residues. Germline CDR1 SGHTA, CDR2 FQGNSA. Trimming removed 5 bases from V and 0 bases from J, with 14 bases in between. The receptor's source is an adult who received the AZD1222 COVID-19 vaccine. The sample was peripheral blood, taken 28 days after the second AZD1222 dose. J is TRBJ2-7 and V is TRBV7-2; a weak D match, TRBD2 (5 bases). As DNA, the CDR3 is TGTGCCAGCAGCGCAGCCGGACTGCACTCCTACGAGCAGTACTTC. Protein product: CASSAAGLHSYEQYF.